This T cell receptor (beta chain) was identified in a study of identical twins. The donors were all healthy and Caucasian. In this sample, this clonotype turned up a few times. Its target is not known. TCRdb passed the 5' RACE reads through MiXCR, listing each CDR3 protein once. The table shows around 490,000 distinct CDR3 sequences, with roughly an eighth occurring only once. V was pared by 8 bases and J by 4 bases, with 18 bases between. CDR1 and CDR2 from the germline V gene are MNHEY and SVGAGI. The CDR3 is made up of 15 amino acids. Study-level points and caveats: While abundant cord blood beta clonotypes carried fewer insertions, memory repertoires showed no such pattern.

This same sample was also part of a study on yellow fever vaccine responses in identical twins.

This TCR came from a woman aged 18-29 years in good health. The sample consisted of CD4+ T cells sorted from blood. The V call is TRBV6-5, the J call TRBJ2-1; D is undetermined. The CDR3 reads CASRSEVLKYNEQFF. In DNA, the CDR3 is TGTGCCAGCCGTTCCGAAGTACTTAAGTACAATGAGCAGTTCTTC.